A selection of T cell receptor beta chains follows, all from one sample in a study of blood T cell repertoires in COVID-19. Assay used: immunoSEQ multiplex PCR; TCRdb lists only in-frame clones, some missing. Here the sample spans 120,000 or so clones, roughly four fifths being singletons. Sequences were obtained from peripheral blood. These TCRs come from a human donor in a cohort sampled during active COVID-19. Both conserved end residues are part of each CDR3. D genes are given only for firm matches. Some rows mark clone size as missing; the rest say once, few, many or name a class of expanded clone.

clone size	V gene	D gene	J gene	CDR3 protein	CDR3 DNA
NA	TRBV2	TRBD1	TRBJ1-2	CAISRQGTGYTF	TGTGCCATCTCGAGACAGGGGACTGGCTACACCTTC
once	TRBV7-6	NA	TRBJ2-7	CASSLPGVGEQYF	TGTGCCAGCAGCTTACCGGGGGTGGGGGAGCAGTACTTC
few	TRBV6-1	NA	TRBJ1-2	CASSEGIGVPYGYTF	TGTGCCAGCAGTGAAGGAATAGGGGTCCCTTATGGCTACACCTTC
NA	TRBV6-5	TRBD1	TRBJ1-1	CASSARGRTEAFF	TGTGCCAGCAGCGCCAGGGGGCGGACTGAAGCTTTCTTT
NA	TRBV5-1	TRBD2	TRBJ2-7	CASSLGLAGEQYF	TGCGCCAGCAGCCTCGGACTAGCGGGGGAGCAGTACTTC
NA	TRBV24-1	NA	TRBJ1-1	CATSDSTTEAFF	TGTGCCACCAGTGATTCTACCACTGAAGCTTTCTTT
NA	TRBV5-1	NA	TRBJ1-1	CASSLDNHGTEAFF	TGCGCCAGCAGCTTGGACAACCACGGGACTGAAGCTTTCTTT
NA	TRBV10-3	TRBD2	TRBJ2-1	CAAYGGSYNEQFF	TGTGCCGCCTACGGGGGGTCCTACAATGAGCAGTTCTTC
NA	TRBV4-3	NA	TRBJ2-3	CASSLSGAGTDTQYF	TGCGCCAGCAGCCTCTCTGGGGCCGGCACAGATACGCAGTATTTT
NA	TRBV10-3	TRBD1	TRBJ2-1	CAIGGQQGNEQFF	TGTGCCATCGGGGGACAGCAGGGGAATGAGCAGTTCTTC
NA	TRBV3-1/TRBV3-2	NA	TRBJ1-5	CASSQGTPSNQPQHF	TGTGCCAGCAGCCAAGGGACACCGAGCAATCAGCCCCAGCATTTT
few	TRBV29-1	TRBD1	TRBJ1-1	CSPDRGGPEAFF	TGCAGCCCGGACAGGGGAGGCCCTGAAGCTTTCTTT
NA	TRBV10-1	TRBD1	TRBJ1-1	CASSGQGTTEAFF	TGCGCCAGCAGTGGACAGGGGACGACTGAAGCTTTCTTT
NA	TRBV3-1/TRBV3-2	TRBD1	TRBJ1-1	CASSPRGDTEAFF	TGTGCCAGCAGCCCCAGGGGGGACACTGAAGCTTTCTTT
NA	TRBV25-1	TRBD1	TRBJ2-1	CASSEEGTGVSNEQFF	TGTGCCAGCAGTGAAGAGGGAACAGGGGTGTCCAATGAGCAGTTCTTC
NA	TRBV5-6	NA	TRBJ2-1	CASSLPRGMGSYNEQFF	TGTGCCAGCAGCTTGCCCAGGGGAATGGGGTCCTACAATGAGCAGTTCTTC
NA	TRBV18	TRBD1	TRBJ2-1	CASSPPTGKGSYNEQFF	TGTGCCAGCTCACCACCGACAGGGAAAGGTTCCTACAATGAGCAGTTCTTC
NA	TRBV15	TRBD2	TRBJ2-5	CATSRAPGLEETQYF	TGTGCCACCAGCAGAGCCCCGGGACTAGAAGAGACCCAGTACTTC
many	TRBV9	NA	TRBJ2-7	CASSPGVSSYEQYF	TGTGCCAGCAGCCCGGGGGTGAGCTCCTACGAGCAGTACTTC
few	TRBV3-1/TRBV3-2	TRBD1	TRBJ2-5	CASSQAATGVETQYF	TGTGCCAGCAGCCAAGCCGCGACAGGGGTAGAGACCCAGTACTTC
NA	TRBV5-1	NA	TRBJ1-2	CASSWGDYGYTF	TGCGCCAGCAGCTGGGGGGACTATGGCTACACCTTC
NA	TRBV10-2	NA	TRBJ2-5	CASSEPRVQETQYF	TGCGCCAGCAGTGAACCGCGGGTCCAAGAGACCCAGTACTTC
once	TRBV18	NA	TRBJ1-1	CASSGKGVSEAFF	TGTGCCAGCTCAGGGAAGGGAGTCAGTGAAGCTTTCTTT
NA	TRBV7-2	NA	TRBJ1-2	CASSSGVANGYTF	TGTGCCAGCAGTTCAGGGGTGGCTAATGGCTACACCTTC
NA	TRBV19	TRBD2	TRBJ2-2	CASSLSGGTNTGELFF	TGTGCCAGTAGCCTTAGCGGGGGAACGAACACCGGGGAGCTGTTTTTT
NA	TRBV7-9	NA	TRBJ2-2	CASSGPGGELFF	TGTGCCAGCAGCGGACCGGGGGGGGAGCTGTTTTTT
NA	TRBV9	NA	TRBJ2-7	CASSPGSTSVSHEQYF	TGTGCCAGCAGCCCCGGGTCCACTAGTGTCTCCCACGAGCAGTACTTC
NA	TRBV29-1	NA	TRBJ1-2	CSVEDSGRYGYTF	TGCAGCGTTGAAGATTCAGGGAGGTATGGCTACACCTTC
NA	TRBV5-1	TRBD2	TRBJ2-5	CASSNNPTSGETQYF	TGCGCCAGCAGCAACAACCCGACTAGCGGGGAGACCCAGTACTTC
NA	TRBV19	NA	TRBJ2-7	CASIQSDSSIHEQYF	TGTGCCAGTATCCAATCGGACTCCTCCATCCACGAGCAGTACTTC
NA	TRBV27	NA	TRBJ1-5	CASRSTDRNQPQHF	TGTGCCAGCAGGTCCACAGACCGCAATCAGCCCCAGCATTTT
NA	TRBV10-1	NA	TRBJ2-4	CASSESYRGNIQYF	TGCGCCAGCAGTGAGTCGTATCGGGGGAACATTCAGTACTTC